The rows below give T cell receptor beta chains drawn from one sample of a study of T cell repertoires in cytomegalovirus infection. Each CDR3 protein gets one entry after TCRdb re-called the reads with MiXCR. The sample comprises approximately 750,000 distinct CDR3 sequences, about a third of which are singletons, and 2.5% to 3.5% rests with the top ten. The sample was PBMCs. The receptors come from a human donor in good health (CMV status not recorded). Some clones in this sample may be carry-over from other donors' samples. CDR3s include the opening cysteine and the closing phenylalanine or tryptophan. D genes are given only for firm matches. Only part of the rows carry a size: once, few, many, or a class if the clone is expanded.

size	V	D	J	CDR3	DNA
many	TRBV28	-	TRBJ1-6	CASSLQGSPLHF	TGTGCCAGCAGTTTACAGGGATCACCCCTCCACTTT
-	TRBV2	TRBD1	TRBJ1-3	CASSGQGAGNTIYF	TGTGCCAGCAGTGGACAGGGCGCTGGAAACACCATATATTTT
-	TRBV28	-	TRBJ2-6	CASSPSDNSGANVLTF	TGTGCCAGCAGCCCATCCGATAACTCTGGGGCCAACGTCCTGACTTTC
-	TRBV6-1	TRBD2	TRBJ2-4	CASRPAEGTSDIAKNIQYF	TGTGCCAGCAGGCCGGCAGAAGGGACTAGCGACATAGCCAAAAACATTCAGTACTTC
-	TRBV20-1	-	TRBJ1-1	CSADRHRNWAIPKNTEAFF	TGCAGTGCCGATCGACACCGAAATTGGGCGATTCCTAAAAACACTGAAGCTTTCTTT
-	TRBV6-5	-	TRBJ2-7	CASSYGRVGSYEQYF	TGTGCCAGCAGTTACGGAAGGGTCGGATCCTACGAGCAGTACTTC
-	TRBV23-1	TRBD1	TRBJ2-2	CASSPDRRSNTGELFF	TGCGCCAGCAGTCCGGACAGGCGATCGAACACCGGGGAGCTGTTTTTT
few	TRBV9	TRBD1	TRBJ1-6	CASSVDPTGNNSPLHF	TGTGCCAGCAGCGTGGACCCGACAGGGAATAATTCACCCCTCCACTTT
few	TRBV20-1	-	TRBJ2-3	CSARAFGSPSTDTQYF	TGCAGTGCTAGAGCCTTCGGCTCCCCTAGCACAGATACGCAGTATTTT
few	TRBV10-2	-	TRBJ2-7	CASIGGLTSYEQYF	TGCGCCAGCATAGGGGGTCTTACCTCCTACGAGCAGTACTTC
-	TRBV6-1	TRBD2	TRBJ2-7	CASSEGGLAGYEQYF	TGTGCCAGCAGTGAAGGGGGACTAGCGGGATACGAGCAGTACTTC
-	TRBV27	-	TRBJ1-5	CASSLYREGNQPQHF	TGTGCCAGCAGTTTATACAGGGAAGGGAATCAGCCCCAGCATTTT
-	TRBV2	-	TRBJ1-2	CARTDMNGYTF	TGTGCCAGGACAGACATGAATGGCTACACCTTC
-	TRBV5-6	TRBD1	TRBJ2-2	CASSGDRKGDPGELFF	TGTGCCAGCAGCGGGGACAGGAAGGGGGACCCCGGGGAGCTGTTTTTT
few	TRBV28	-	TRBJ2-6	CASSPWGLTGANVLTF	TGTGCCAGCTCCCCATGGGGTCTGACTGGGGCCAACGTCCTGACTTTC
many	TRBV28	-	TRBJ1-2	CASRLGGTNYGYTF	TGTGCCAGCAGACTGGGAGGCACTAACTATGGCTACACCTTC
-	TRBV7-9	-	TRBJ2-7	CASSSSVEQYF	TGTGCCAGCAGTTCTAGCGTCGAGCAGTACTTC
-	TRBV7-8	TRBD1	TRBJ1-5	CASSILQGAGQPQHF	TGTGCCAGCAGCATATTACAGGGGGCCGGGCAGCCCCAGCATTTT
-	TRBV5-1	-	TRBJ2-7	CASSVGTGHYEQYF	TGCGCCAGCAGCGTCGGGACGGGTCACTACGAGCAGTACTTC
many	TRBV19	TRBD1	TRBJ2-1	CASRDRGLNEQFF	TGTGCCAGTAGGGACAGGGGGCTGAATGAGCAGTTCTTC
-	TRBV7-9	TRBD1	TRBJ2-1	CASSHRDRINEQFF	TGTGCCAGCAGCCACCGGGACAGAATAAATGAGCAGTTCTTC
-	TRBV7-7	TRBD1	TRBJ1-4	CASSRGQGNKKLFF	TGTGCTAGCAGCCGGGGACAGGGGAATAAAAAACTGTTTTTT
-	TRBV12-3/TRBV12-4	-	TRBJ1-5	CASRFSGGGQPQHF	TGTGCCAGCAGATTTAGCGGGGGCGGTCAGCCCCAGCATTTT
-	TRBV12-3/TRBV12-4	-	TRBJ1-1	CASSSLLVNTEAFF	TGTGCCAGCAGTTCTTTACTAGTGAACACTGAAGCTTTCTTT
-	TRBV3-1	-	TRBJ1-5	CASSQGSGFNQPQHF	TGTGCCAGCAGCCAAGGGTCCGGGTTTAATCAGCCCCAGCATTTT
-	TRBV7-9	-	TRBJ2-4	CASTSTGSKNIQYF	TGTGCCAGCACCTCCACGGGGTCCAAAAACATTCAGTACTTC
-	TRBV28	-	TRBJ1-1	CASSFRMEAFF	TGTGCCAGCAGTTTTCGGATGGAAGCTTTCTTT
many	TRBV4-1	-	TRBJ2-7	CASSQNYEQYF	TGCGCCAGCAGCCAGAACTACGAGCAGTACTTC
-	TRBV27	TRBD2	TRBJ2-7	CASSLVAGGALEQYF	TGTGCCAGCAGTTTAGTTGCCGGGGGGGCCCTCGAGCAGTACTTC
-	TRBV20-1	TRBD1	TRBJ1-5	CSARGGGGRNQPQHF	TGCAGTGCCAGGGGGGGCGGGGGTCGCAATCAGCCCCAGCATTTT
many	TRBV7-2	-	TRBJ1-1	CASSFGQMNTEAFF	TGTGCCAGCAGCTTCGGGCAGATGAACACTGAAGCTTTCTTT
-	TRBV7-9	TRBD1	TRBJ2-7	CASSPSTGGKPSQYF	TGTGCCAGCAGCCCGTCGACAGGGGGCAAGCCCTCGCAGTACTTC
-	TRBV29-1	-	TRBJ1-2	CSVVSGYYGYTF	TGCAGCGTTGTGTCGGGGTACTATGGCTACACCTTC
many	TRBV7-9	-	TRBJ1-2	CASSSMGSVSGYTF	TGTGCCAGCAGCTCGATGGGGTCGGTCAGTGGCTACACCTTC
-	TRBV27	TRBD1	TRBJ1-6	CASTSGTANSPLHF	TGTGCCAGCACATCCGGGACAGCCAATTCACCCCTCCACTTT